A single sample is the source of the 32 T cell receptor beta chains below, sequenced in a study of cytomegalovirus exposure and HLA in healthy donors. The study ran its PCR with 60 Vbeta and 13 Jbeta primers. Measured with immunoSEQ multiplex PCR; TCRdb has only the in-frame clones, and not every one. The sample carries 95,000 to 150,000 clones, over 9.5% recorded once. The sample was PBMCs. The receptors were sampled from a woman between 18 and 29 years old in good health and CMV-seropositive.

The chain joins TRBV21-1 to TRBJ2-7; the D call in the table, TRBD1, was not verified against the DNA. TRBV21-1 is marked as a pseudogene. The CDR3 contains 14 residues. This CDR3 reads CASILGGHTYEQYF. Written as DNA, the CDR3 is TGTGCCAGTATCCTAGGGGGCCATACTTACGAGCAGTACTTC.

V gene TRBV29-1 combines with J gene TRBJ2-3, with TRBD2 identical over 8 bases. The CDR3 has 15 residues. Germline V CDR1 and CDR2: SQVTM, ANQGSEA. The V gene end was trimmed by 6 bases and the J gene end by 5 bases; junction bases not matched to a gene: 13. The CDR3 loop reads CSVIKPGTRQDTQYF. The CDR3 coding sequence is TGCAGCGTGATAAAGCCCGGGACTAGGCAAGATACGCAGTATTTT.

There are a few counts of this clone. The chain links TRBV12-5 to TRBJ2-2; 7 bases line up with TRBD2. The CDR3 has 13 residues. Germline V lookup: CDR1 LGHNT, CDR2 FRNRAP. DNA of the CDR3: TGTGGATCCCAGCGGGACCACACCGGGGAGCTGTTTTTT. Amino acids: CGSQRDHTGELFF.

The CDR3 DNA follows: TGCGCCAGCAGTGAGCCCAATAGTAATGAGCAGTTCTTC. It translates to CASSEPNSNEQFF. This chain uses TRBV10-1 with TRBJ2-1; D unresolved. The CDR3 spans 13 residues. Germline V CDR1 and CDR2: WNHNN, SYGVQD (reference sequence). V was shortened by 2 bases and J by 7 bases, with 9 bases between the two germline ends.

This clone turned up a few times. V is TRBV19 and J is TRBJ2-2; 9 bases are a match to TRBD1. The V and J ends lost 11 bases and 2 bases, in that order; junction bases with no gene match: 9. Germline V CDR1 and CDR2: LNHDA, SQIVND (reference sequence). CDR3 length equals 15 residues. CDR3 protein: CASWPGQGNTGELFF. CDR3 DNA sequence: TGTGCCTCCTGGCCGGGACAGGGCAACACCGGGGAGCTGTTTTTT.

There are a few counts of this clone. The chain links TRBV19 to TRBJ2-1, with 10 bases identical to TRBD2. Germline-derived CDR1 and CDR2 are LNHDA and SQIVND (reference sequence). Germline trimming cut 6 bases from V and 6 bases from J; bases unmatched to any gene: 5. CDR3 length: 14 residues. The CDR3 loop is CASSWGLASNEQFF. The DNA for the CDR3 is TGTGCCAGTAGCTGGGGACTAGCGTCCAATGAGCAGTTCTTC.

The chain couples TRBV4-1 to TRBJ1-5; 10 bases map to TRBD1. In germline, CDR1 is MGHRA, CDR2 YSYEKL. V shed 0 bases and J 2 bases; nucleotides not matched to a gene: 4. The CDR3 has 17 residues. The CDR3 sequence: CASSQEGGTGGNQPQHF. The CDR3 nucleotides read TGCGCCAGCAGCCAAGAAGGCGGGACAGGGGGCAATCAGCCCCAGCATTTT.

The J gene is TRBJ2-1, the V gene TRBV9; D remains ambiguous. CDR3 length: 14 amino acids. Trimming removed 3 bases from V and 7 bases from J, with 14 bases in between. The germline CDR1 and CDR2 sequences are SGDLS and YYNGEE. In DNA form, the CDR3 reads TGTGCCAGCAGCGGACCCCATGGCGGAAATGAGCAGTTCTTC. This codes for CASSGPHGGNEQFF.

The chain has TRBV4-1 and TRBJ1-5; 8 bases agree with TRBD1. CDR3 length: 17 residues. V shed 3 bases and J 6 bases; nucleotides not matched to a gene: 13. CDR1 MGHRA and CDR2 YSYEKL come from the germline V gene. CDR3 coding DNA: TGCGCCAGCAGCCACCCCACAGGGGGGGATTACCTTCAGCCCCAGCATTTT. It translates to CASSHPTGGDYLQPQHF.

The genes are TRBV7-9 and TRBJ2-7; TRBD2 aligns across 7 bases. The CDR3 is made up of 14 amino acids. V shed 5 bases and J 2 bases; nucleotides not matched to a gene: 6. Germline V gene sequence: CDR1 SEHNR, CDR2 FQNEAQ (reference sequence). The CDR3 here is CASSLGLGPYEQYF. In DNA, the CDR3 is TGTGCCAGCAGCCTCGGACTAGGACCCTACGAGCAGTACTTC.

The gene calls are TRBV7-2 and TRBJ2-7; 8 bases are shared with TRBD2. The CDR3 loop spans 16 amino acids. Per germline, CDR1 SGHTA and CDR2 FQGNSA. J lost 2 bases, V lost 5 bases, and 11 bases had no gene match. DNA for the CDR3: TGTGCCAGCAGCCTACTGGGGCGGGGGGCAGCCTACGAGCAGTACTTC. Its protein product is CASSLLGRGAAYEQYF.

This clone was picked up a small number of times. The CDR3 loop is CASSLDRRDTQYF. CDR3 sequence (DNA): TGTGCCAGCAGCTTAGATCGCAGGGATACGCAGTATTTT. The chain uses TRBV7-8 and TRBJ2-3; D is undetermined. Germline loops: CDR1 SGHVS, CDR2 FQNEAQ. V lost 1 base, J lost 6 bases, and 8 bases lay in between. This CDR3 is built from 13 residues.

This chain connects TRBV9 to TRBJ2-1; TRBD2 matches 14 bases. This CDR3 is built from 15 residues. With V trimmed by 4 bases and J by 8 bases, 5 bases remained unmatched. Germline values: CDR1 SGDLS, CDR2 YYNGEE. The CDR3, as DNA: TGTGCCAGCAGCTTCGGGACTAGCGGGAGCTATGAGCAGTTCTTC. It specifies CASSFGTSGSYEQFF.

The CDR3 sequence: CASSPLAQGTGELFF. CDR3 bases: TGTGCCAGCTCACCACTAGCACAGGGCACCGGGGAGCTGTTTTTT. The genes are TRBV18 and TRBJ2-2, with D possibly TRBD1 on 6 matching bases. The germline V gene has CDR1 KGHSH and CDR2 LQKENI. CDR3 length: 15 amino acids. Trimming left V 1 base short and J 4 bases short, with 10 bases between.

This rearrangement joins TRBV11-3 to TRBJ2-1; 8 bases map to TRBD2. CDR1 is SGHNT and CDR2 is YENEEA in the germline V gene. V was clipped by 3 bases and J by 6 bases; unmatched bases: 10. The CDR3 contains 16 residues. The CDR3 loop is CASSLREREGRNEQFF. In DNA, the CDR3 is TGTGCCAGCAGCTTGCGGGAACGGGAGGGACGCAATGAGCAGTTCTTC.

V gene TRBV7-8 combines with J gene TRBJ1-1; possible D gene TRBD1, 5 bases. Germline V gene lookup returns CDR1 SGHVS and CDR2 FQNEAQ. The CDR3 extends over 16 amino acids. V lost 5 bases and J lost 4, with 20 bases in between. The CDR3 is CASSPIVGGTGTEAFF. The DNA for the CDR3 is TGTGCCAGCAGCCCAATCGTGGGGGGAACCGGCACTGAAGCTTTCTTT.

This rearrangement joins TRBV18 to TRBJ1-5, with a tentative D call TRBD1 (5 bases). Germline CDR1 and CDR2: KGHSH and LQKENI. V was pared by 3 bases and J by 0 bases, with 12 bases between. This CDR3 spans 16 amino acids. The CDR3 sequence: CASSPRQSDSNQPQHF. CDR3 nucleotides: TGTGCCAGCTCACCGAGACAGTCAGATAGCAATCAGCCCCAGCATTTT.

The chain links TRBV1 to TRBJ2-5; the table's D call, TRBD1, has no DNA check behind it. TRBV1 is a pseudogene locus. The CDR3 loop spans 14 amino acids. The CDR3 protein is CTSSQEGAQETQYF. For the CDR3, the DNA is TGCACCAGCAGCCAAGAGGGGGCCCAAGAGACCCAGTACTTC.

A few counts support this clone. The CDR3 nucleotides are TGTGCCAGCAGCTTCGGACAGGGTGGGGGCGGAACAGATACGCAGTATTTT. It specifies CASSFGQGGGGTDTQYF. The genes are TRBV7-6 and TRBJ2-3; TRBD1 agrees at 8 bases. This CDR3 has 17 amino acids. V was clipped by 3 bases and J by 3 bases; unmatched bases: 11. CDR1 and CDR2 (germline): SGHVS, FNYEAQ.

Only a few counts were recorded for this clone. The chain has TRBV18 and TRBJ2-7, with D maybe TRBD2 (7 bases). Trimming stripped 1 base from V and 0 bases from J, with 10 bases between. Germline lookup yields CDR1 KGHSH and CDR2 LQKENI. The CDR3 consists of 15 residues. The CDR3 DNA reads as TGTGCCAGCTCACCACAGGGAGGGGGCTCCTACGAGCAGTACTTC. Protein sequence: CASSPQGGGSYEQYF.

This clone turned up a few times. The V and J genes are TRBV18 and TRBJ2-7, with TRBD2 as a possible D gene (5 bases). The CDR3 extends over 14 amino acids. Per germline, CDR1 KGHSH and CDR2 LQKENI. The V and J ends lost 6 bases and 0 bases respectively, with 12 bases between them. This chain's CDR3 is CASSSGISSYEQYF. The CDR3, as DNA: TGTGCCAGCTCGTCCGGGATTAGCTCCTACGAGCAGTACTTC.

In this sample, this clone turned up a few times. The genes are TRBV7-9 and TRBJ2-3, with TRBD1 matching over 8 bases. The CDR3 loop spans 16 amino acids. The V and J ends lost 4 bases and 0 bases, in that order; junction bases with no gene match: 6. Germline CDR1 reads SEHNR; CDR2 reads FQNEAQ (reference sequence). The CDR3 sequence: CASSSTGTGSTDTQYF. The CDR3, as DNA: TGTGCCAGCAGCTCGACCGGGACAGGAAGCACAGATACGCAGTATTTT.

The J gene is TRBJ1-1, the V gene TRBV29-1; D is possibly TRBD1 (5 bases). Deletions cut 1 base from V and 0 bases from J, with 18 bases between. Germline CDR1 is SQVTM and CDR2 is ANQGSEA. The CDR3 runs to 17 residues. The CDR3 DNA reads as TGCAGCGTTGAAGGGATACACTCTCCGACAGTGAACACTGAAGCTTTCTTT. Translated: CSVEGIHSPTVNTEAFF.

This clone was observed a few times. The J gene is TRBJ1-1, the V gene TRBV19; D possibly corresponds to TRBD1 (6 bases). The germline V gene has CDR1 LNHDA and CDR2 SQIVND (reference sequence). V gave up 8 bases and J gave up 0 bases, with 16 bases separating them. The CDR3 spans 15 residues. The chain's CDR3 is CASQAVPGVNTEAFF. DNA for the CDR3: TGTGCCAGTCAAGCTGTACCAGGGGTGAACACTGAAGCTTTCTTT.

A few counts support this clone. The chain joins TRBV7-9 to TRBJ2-1; 8 bases match TRBD2. The CDR3 loop spans 14 amino acids. V shed 6 bases, J shed 7 bases, and the junction held 8 bases outside the gene matches. CDR1 and CDR2 from the germline V gene are SEHNR and FQNEAQ (reference sequence). The CDR3 loop is CASRPTGGRNEQFF. The DNA of the CDR3 is TGTGCCAGCAGACCTACGGGAGGGCGGAATGAGCAGTTCTTC. Full variable domain (remainder filled in from reference TRBV7-9 and TRBJ2-1): DTGVSQNPRHKITKRGQNVTFRCDPISEHNRLYWYRQTLGQGPEFLTYFQNEAQLEKSRLLSDRFSAERPKGSFSTLEIQRTEQGDSAMYLCASRPTGGRNEQFFGPGTRLTVL.

This rearrangement joins TRBV2 to TRBJ2-6; D not certain. Germline-derived CDR1 and CDR2 are SNHLY and FYNNEI. This CDR3 comprises 17 residues. Trimming cost V 4 bases and J 3 bases, with 16 bases left between them. This chain's CDR3 is CASSVGRSGGGANVLTF. In DNA form, the CDR3 reads TGTGCCAGCAGTGTTGGCAGGTCCGGTGGTGGGGCCAACGTCCTGACTTTC.

This clone was observed a few times. V and J are TRBV28 and TRBJ2-7, with a possible D match to TRBD2 (6 bases). The CDR3 has 17 amino acids. V lost 5 bases, J lost 0 bases, and 20 bases lay in between. Germline lookup yields CDR1 MDHEN and CDR2 SYDVKM. CDR3 DNA: TGTGCCAGCAGTCCAAGGACTATCACATCGAGCTCCTACGAGCAGTACTTC. Protein sequence: CASSPRTITSSSYEQYF.

V is TRBV11-1 and J is TRBJ2-3, with a possible D match to TRBD2 (5 bases). The length of the CDR3 is 14 residues. Trimming cost V 4 bases and J 5 bases, with 13 bases left between them. The germline gives CDR1 SGHAT, CDR2 FQDESV (reference sequence). Here the CDR3 reads CASSSGLLVDTQYF. The CDR3 DNA reads as TGTGCCAGCAGCTCCGGACTTCTGGTAGATACGCAGTATTTT.

This clone was seen more than once but under ten times. This chain joins TRBV7-9 and TRBJ2-3; 8 nucleotides line up with TRBD1. Trimming took 1 base from V and 6 from J; bases not matched to a gene: 6. The CDR3 has 15 amino acids. CDR1 SEHNR and CDR2 FQNEAQ come from the germline V gene (reference sequence). The CDR3 loop is CASSLGGTGGDTQYF. CDR3 nucleotides: TGTGCCAGCAGCTTAGGGGGGACAGGAGGGGATACGCAGTATTTT.

This chain joins TRBV6-5 and TRBJ2-3; the match to TRBD2 covers 7 bases. Germline V gene data show CDR1 as MNHEY and CDR2 as SVGAGI. V lost 6 bases to trimming and J lost 0 bases; unmatched junction nucleotides: 3. This CDR3 region has 14 residues. CDR3 nucleotide sequence: TGTGCCAGCAGCGTTAGCGGGAGCACAGATACGCAGTATTTT. Protein: CASSVSGSTDTQYF.

This rearrangement joins TRBV2 to TRBJ1-2; tentatively, D is TRBD1 (6 bases). The V end lost 5 bases, the J end lost 2 bases, and 21 bases lay between the germline ends. There are 17 residues in the CDR3. CDR1 is SNHLY and CDR2 is FYNNEI in the germline V gene. The CDR3 sequence: CASSSRDNYPRNYGYTF. The CDR3 DNA reads as TGTGCCAGCAGTTCCCGGGACAACTATCCCAGAAACTATGGCTACACCTTC. The whole variable domain, remainder taken from reference TRBV2 and TRBJ1-2, is EPEVTQTPSHQVTQMGQEVILRCVPISNHLYFYWYRQILGQKVEFLVSFYNNEISEKSEIFDDQFSVERPDGSNFTLKIRSTKLEDSAMYFCASSSRDNYPRNYGYTFGSGTRLTVV.

V gene TRBV29-1 combines with J gene TRBJ1-3; 7 bases line up with TRBD1. V lost 6 bases, J lost 4 bases, and 3 bases stayed unmatched. Per the germline V gene, CDR1 is SQVTM and CDR2 is ANQGSEA. This CDR3 spans 12 amino acids. CDR3 amino acids: CSVRDSGNTIYF. The CDR3 DNA reads TGCAGCGTCCGGGACAGCGGAAACACCATATATTTT.